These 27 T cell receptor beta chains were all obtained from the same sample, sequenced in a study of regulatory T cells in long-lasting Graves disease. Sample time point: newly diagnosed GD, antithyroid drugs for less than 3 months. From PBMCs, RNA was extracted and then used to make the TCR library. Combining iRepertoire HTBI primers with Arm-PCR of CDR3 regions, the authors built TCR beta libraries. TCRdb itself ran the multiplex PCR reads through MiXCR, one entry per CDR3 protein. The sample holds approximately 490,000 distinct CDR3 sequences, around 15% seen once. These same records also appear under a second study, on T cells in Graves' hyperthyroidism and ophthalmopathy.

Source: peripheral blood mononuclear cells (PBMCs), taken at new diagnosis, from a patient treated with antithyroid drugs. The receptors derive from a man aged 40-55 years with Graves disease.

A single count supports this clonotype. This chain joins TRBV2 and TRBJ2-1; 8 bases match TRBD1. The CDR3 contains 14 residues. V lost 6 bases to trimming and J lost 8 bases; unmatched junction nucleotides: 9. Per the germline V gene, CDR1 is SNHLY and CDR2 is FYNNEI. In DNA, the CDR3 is TGTGCCAGCAGGGACAGGGAATTTAGCGATGAGCAGTTCTTC. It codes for CASRDREFSDEQFF. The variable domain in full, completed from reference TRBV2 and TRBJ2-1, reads EPEVTQTPSHQVTQMGQEVILRCVPISNHLYFYWYRQILGQKVEFLVSFYNNEISEKSEIFDDQFSVERPDGSNFTLKIRSTKLEDSAMYFCASRDREFSDEQFFGPGTRLTVL.

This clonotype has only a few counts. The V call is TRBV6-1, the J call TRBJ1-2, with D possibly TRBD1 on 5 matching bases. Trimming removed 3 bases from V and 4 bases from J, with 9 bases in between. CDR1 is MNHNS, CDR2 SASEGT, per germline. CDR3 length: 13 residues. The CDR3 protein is CASSESRAYGYTF. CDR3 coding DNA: TGTGCCAGCAGTGAGTCCAGGGCCTATGGCTACACCTTC.

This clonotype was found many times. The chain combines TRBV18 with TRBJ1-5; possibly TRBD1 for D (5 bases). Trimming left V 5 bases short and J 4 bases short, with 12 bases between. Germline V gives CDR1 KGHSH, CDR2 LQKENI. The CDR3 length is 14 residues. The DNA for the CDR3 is TGTGCCAGCTCATCGGGGGGTGGGAATCAGCCCCAGCATTTT. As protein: CASSSGGGNQPQHF.

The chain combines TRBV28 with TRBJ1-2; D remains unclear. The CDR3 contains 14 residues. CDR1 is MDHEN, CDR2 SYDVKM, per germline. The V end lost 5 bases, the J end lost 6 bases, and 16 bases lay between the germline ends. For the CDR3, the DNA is TGTGCCAGCAGTCTTCCACACTCCGGCCATGGCTACACCTTC. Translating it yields CASSLPHSGHGYTF.

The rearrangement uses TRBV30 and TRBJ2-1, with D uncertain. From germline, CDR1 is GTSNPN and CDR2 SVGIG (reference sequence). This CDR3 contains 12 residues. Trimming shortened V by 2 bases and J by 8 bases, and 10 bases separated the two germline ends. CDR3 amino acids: CAWSRSTHEQFF. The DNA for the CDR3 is TGTGCCTGGAGTAGGAGCACCCATGAGCAGTTCTTC.

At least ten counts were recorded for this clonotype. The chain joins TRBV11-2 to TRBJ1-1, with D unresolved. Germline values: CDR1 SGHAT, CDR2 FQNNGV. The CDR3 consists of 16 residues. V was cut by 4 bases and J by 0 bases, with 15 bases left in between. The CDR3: CASSSRPDGVNTEAFF. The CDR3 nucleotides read TGTGCCAGCAGCTCCCGCCCTGACGGGGTGAACACTGAAGCTTTCTTT.

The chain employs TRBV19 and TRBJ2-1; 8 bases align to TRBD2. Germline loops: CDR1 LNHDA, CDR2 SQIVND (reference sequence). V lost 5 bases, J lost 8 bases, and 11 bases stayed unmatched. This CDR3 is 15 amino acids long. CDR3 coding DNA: TGTGCCAGTAGTCCCATTGTAGCGGGGAAGGATGAGCAGTTCTTC. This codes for CASSPIVAGKDEQFF.

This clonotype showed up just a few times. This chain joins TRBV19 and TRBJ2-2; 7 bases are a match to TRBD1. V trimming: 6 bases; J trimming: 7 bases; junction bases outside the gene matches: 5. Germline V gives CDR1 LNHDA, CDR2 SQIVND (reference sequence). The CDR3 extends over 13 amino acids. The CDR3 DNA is TGTGCCAGTAGATCGAACAGGGGCGGGGAGCTGTTTTTT. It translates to CASRSNRGGELFF.

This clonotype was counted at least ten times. CDR3 DNA: TGCAGTGCTAGGATACCCCTTCTGGGCGGCGAGCAGTACTTC. Amino acids: CSARIPLLGGEQYF. The genes are TRBV20-1 and TRBJ2-7, with D hard to call. Germline CDR1 DFQATT, CDR2 SNEGSKA (reference sequence). The CDR3 is 14 residues long. The ends were cut back, 3 bases at V and 6 bases at J, with 18 bases in the middle.

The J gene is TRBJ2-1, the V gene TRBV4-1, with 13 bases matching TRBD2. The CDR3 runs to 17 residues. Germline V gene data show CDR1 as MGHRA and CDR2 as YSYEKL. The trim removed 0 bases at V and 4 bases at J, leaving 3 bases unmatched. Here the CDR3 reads CASSQEGLAGLYNEQFF. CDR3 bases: TGCGCCAGCAGCCAAGAGGGACTAGCGGGGCTATACAATGAGCAGTTCTTC.

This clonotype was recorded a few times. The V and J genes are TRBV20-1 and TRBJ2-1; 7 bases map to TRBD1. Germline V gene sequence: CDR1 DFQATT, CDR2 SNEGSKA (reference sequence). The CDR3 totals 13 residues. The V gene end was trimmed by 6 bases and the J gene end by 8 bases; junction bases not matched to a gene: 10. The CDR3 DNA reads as TGCAGTGCAATCGGGACAGATAGTCATGAGCAGTTCTTC. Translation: CSAIGTDSHEQFF.

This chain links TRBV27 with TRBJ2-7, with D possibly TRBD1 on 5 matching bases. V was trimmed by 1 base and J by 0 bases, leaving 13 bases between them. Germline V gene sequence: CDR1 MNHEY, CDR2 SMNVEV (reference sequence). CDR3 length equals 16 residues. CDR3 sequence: CASSLYSRGSSYEQYF. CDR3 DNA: TGTGCCAGCAGTTTATATAGTAGGGGATCCTCCTACGAGCAGTACTTC.

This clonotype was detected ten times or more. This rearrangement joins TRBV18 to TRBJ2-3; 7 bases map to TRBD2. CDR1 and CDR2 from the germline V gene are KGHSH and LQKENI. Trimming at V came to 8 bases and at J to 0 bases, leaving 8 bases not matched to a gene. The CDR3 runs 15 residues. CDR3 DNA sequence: TGTGCCAGCAGCCCGCTGGGGGGGAGCACAGATACGCAGTATTTT. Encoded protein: CASSPLGGSTDTQYF.

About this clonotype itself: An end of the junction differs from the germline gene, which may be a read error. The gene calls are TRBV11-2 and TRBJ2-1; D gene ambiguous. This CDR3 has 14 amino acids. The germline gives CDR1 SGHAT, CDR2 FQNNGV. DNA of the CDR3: TGTGCCAGCAGCCAAGAGATCGGGCTCAATGAGCAGCTCTTC. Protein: CASSQEIGLNEQLF.

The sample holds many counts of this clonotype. The DNA for the CDR3 is TGCAGTGCTAGAGAAGCGGGAGCGGCGGATACGCAGTATTTT. Amino acids: CSAREAGAADTQYF. V is TRBV20-1 and J is TRBJ2-3; the match to TRBD2 covers 8 bases. Per the germline V gene, CDR1 is DFQATT and CDR2 is SNEGSKA (reference sequence). Trimming removed 0 bases from V and 6 bases from J; junction bases left unmatched: 5. This CDR3 contains 14 residues.

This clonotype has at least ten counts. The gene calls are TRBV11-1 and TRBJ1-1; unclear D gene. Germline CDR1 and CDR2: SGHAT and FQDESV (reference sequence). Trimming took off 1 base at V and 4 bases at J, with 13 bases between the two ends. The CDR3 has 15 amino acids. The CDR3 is CASSLVGVSGTEAFF. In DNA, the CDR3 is TGTGCCAGCAGCTTAGTCGGGGTATCGGGCACTGAAGCTTTCTTT. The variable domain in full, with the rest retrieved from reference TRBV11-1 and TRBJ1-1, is EAEVAQSPRYKITEKSQAVAFWCDPISGHATLYWYRQILGQGPELLVQFQDESVVDDSQLPKDRFSAERLKGVDSTLKIQPAELGDSAMYLCASSLVGVSGTEAFFGQGTRLTVV.

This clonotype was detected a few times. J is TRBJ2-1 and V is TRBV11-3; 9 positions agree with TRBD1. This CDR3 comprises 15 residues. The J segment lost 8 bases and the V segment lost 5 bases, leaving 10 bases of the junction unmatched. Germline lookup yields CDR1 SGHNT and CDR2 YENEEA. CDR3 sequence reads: CASSAGTGKDHEQFF. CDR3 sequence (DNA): TGTGCCAGCAGCGCCGGGACAGGGAAGGACCATGAGCAGTTCTTC. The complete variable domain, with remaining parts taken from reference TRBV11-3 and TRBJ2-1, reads EAGVVQSPRYKIIEKKQPVAFWCNPISGHNTLYWYLQNLGQGPELLIRYENEEAVDDSQLPKDRFSAERLKGVDSTLKIQPAELGDSAVYLCASSAGTGKDHEQFFGPGTRLTVL.

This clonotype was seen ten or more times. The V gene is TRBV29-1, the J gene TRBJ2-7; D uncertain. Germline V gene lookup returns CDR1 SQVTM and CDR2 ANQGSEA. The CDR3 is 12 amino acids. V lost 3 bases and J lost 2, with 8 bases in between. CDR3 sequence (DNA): TGCAGCGTTGATGCCGGACCCTACGAGCAGTACTTC. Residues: CSVDAGPYEQYF.

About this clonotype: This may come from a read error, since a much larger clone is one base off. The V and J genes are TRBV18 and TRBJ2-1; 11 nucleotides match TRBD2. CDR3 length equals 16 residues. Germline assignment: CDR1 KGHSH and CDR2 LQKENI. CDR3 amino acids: CAGSPQTSGILDEQFF. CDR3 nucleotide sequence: TGTGCCGGCTCACCACAGACTAGCGGGATTCTTGATGAGCAGTTCTTC.

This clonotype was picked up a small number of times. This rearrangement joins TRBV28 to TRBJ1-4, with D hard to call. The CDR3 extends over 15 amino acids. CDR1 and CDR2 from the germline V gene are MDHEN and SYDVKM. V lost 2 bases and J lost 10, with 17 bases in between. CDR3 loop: CASSLEVLGYSKLFF. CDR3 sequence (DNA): TGTGCCAGCAGTTTAGAGGTCTTAGGGTATTCAAAACTGTTTTTT.

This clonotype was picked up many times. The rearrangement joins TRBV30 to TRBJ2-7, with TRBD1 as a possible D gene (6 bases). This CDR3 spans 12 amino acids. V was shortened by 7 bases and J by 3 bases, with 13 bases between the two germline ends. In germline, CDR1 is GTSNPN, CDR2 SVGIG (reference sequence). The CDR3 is CAFRVQGYEQYF. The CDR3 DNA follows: TGTGCCTTTAGGGTACAGGGCTACGAGCAGTACTTC. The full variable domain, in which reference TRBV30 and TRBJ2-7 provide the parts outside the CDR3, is SQTIHQWPATLVQPVGSPLSLECTVEGTSNPNLYWYRQAAGRGLQLLFYSVGIGQISSEVPQNLSASRPQDRQFILSSKKLLLSDSGFYLCAFRVQGYEQYFGPGTRLTVT.

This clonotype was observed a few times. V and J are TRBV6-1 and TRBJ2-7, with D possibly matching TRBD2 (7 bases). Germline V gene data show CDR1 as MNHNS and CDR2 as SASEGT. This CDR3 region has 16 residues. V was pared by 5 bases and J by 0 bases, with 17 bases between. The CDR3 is CASSPHGGGSSYEQYF. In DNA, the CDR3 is TGTGCCAGCAGTCCTCATGGGGGCGGGAGCTCCTACGAGCAGTACTTC.

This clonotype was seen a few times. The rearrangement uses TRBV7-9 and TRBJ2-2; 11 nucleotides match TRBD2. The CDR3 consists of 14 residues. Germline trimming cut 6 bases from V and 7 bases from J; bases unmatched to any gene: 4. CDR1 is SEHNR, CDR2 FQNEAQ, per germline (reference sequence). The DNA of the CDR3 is TGTGCCAGCAGAAAACTAGCGGGAGTCGGGGAGCTGTTTTTT. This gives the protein CASRKLAGVGELFF.

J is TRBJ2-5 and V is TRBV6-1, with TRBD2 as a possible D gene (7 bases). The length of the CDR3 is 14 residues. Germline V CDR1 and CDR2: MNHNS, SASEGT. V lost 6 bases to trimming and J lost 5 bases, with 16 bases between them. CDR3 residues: CASSLTGREETQYF. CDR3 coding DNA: TGTGCCAGCAGCCTTACAGGGAGGGAGGAGACCCAGTACTTC.

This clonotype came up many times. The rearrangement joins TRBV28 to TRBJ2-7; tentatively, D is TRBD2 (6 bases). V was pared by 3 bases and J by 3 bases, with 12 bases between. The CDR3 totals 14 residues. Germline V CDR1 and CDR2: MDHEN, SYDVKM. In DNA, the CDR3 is TGTGCCAGCAGTTTCGGCGGGGTTGGCTACGAGCAGTACTTC. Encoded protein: CASSFGGVGYEQYF.

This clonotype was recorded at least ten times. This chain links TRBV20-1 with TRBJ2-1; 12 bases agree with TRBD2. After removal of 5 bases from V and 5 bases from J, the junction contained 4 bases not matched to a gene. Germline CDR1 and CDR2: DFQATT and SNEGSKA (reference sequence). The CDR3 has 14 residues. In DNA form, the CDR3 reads TGCAGTGCTCCTAGCGGGAGGGTTCACAATGAGCAGTTCTTC. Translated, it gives CSAPSGRVHNEQFF.

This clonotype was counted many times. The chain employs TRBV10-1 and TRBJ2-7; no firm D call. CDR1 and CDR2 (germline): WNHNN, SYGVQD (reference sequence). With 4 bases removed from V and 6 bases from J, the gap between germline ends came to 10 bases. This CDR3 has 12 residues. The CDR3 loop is CASSGVGGEQYF. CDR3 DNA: TGCGCCAGCAGTGGAGTTGGCGGCGAGCAGTACTTC.